One sample yielded the 14 T cell receptor beta chains listed below, sequenced in a study of blood T cell repertoires in COVID-19. Generated by immunoSEQ multiplex PCR, the TCRdb table keeps only in-frame clones and is missing some. The sample contains 390,000 or so clones, approximately 90% of which appear only once. Sequencing used PBMCs or T cells enriched from blood (not recorded which). The receptor source for this set is a woman aged 45-59 years who had recovered from COVID-19.

The rearrangement joins TRBV5-5 to TRBJ1-2; 9 nucleotides agree with TRBD1. The ends lost 1 base at V and 2 bases at J; junction bases unmatched: 6. The CDR3 covers 16 residues. Germline V lookup: CDR1 SGHKS, CDR2 YYEKEE (reference sequence). The CDR3 DNA reads TGTGCCAGCAGCTTGTTATGGGACAGGGAAAACTATGGCTACACCTTC. Protein product: CASSLLWDRENYGYTF.

The rearrangement uses TRBV6-1 and TRBJ1-2; perhaps TRBD1 as D (5 bases). The germline gives CDR1 MNHNS, CDR2 SASEGT. This CDR3 has 14 amino acids. With 2 bases removed from V and 8 bases from J, the gap between germline ends came to 15 bases. The CDR3 is CASSEWARGDGYTF. The CDR3 DNA follows: TGTGCCAGCAGTGAATGGGCTCGGGGGGACGGCTACACCTTC.

The gene calls are TRBV3-1 (or the pseudogene TRBV3-2) and TRBJ2-3; 9 nucleotides match TRBD2. J gave up 0 bases and V 0 bases, and 4 bases lay outside the gene matches. Germline loops: CDR1 LGHDT, CDR2 YNNKEL (reference sequence). This CDR3 is built from 17 residues. The CDR3 sequence is CASSQDLTSGSTDTQYF. The DNA for the CDR3 is TGTGCCAGCAGCCAAGATCTTACTAGCGGGAGCACAGATACGCAGTATTTT.

This chain joins TRBV12-3 or TRBV12-4 and TRBJ1-2, with 7 bases lining up with TRBD1. This CDR3 contains 13 residues. The V and J ends lost 5 bases and 2 bases, in that order; junction bases with no gene match: 2. CDR3 DNA sequence: TGTGCCAGCAGTGGGGACAGAAACTATGGCTACACCTTC. Encoded protein: CASSGDRNYGYTF.

This rearrangement joins TRBV24-1 to TRBJ1-1; tentative D call: TRBD1 (6 bases). Per germline, CDR1 KGHDR and CDR2 SFDVKD. This CDR3 has 14 residues. V was trimmed by 3 bases and J by 3 bases, leaving 10 bases between them. As DNA, the CDR3 is TGTGCCACCAGTGATGCGACAGGCGACACTGAAGCTTTCTTT. Protein: CATSDATGDTEAFF.

The chain recombines TRBV29-1 with TRBJ1-1, with TRBD1 matching 8 bases. This CDR3 has 13 amino acids. CDR1 and CDR2 from the germline V gene are SQVTM and ANQGSEA. V was pared by 7 bases and J by 6 bases, with 10 bases of the junction left unmatched. The CDR3 loop reads CSARTGISSEAFF. CDR3 DNA: TGCAGCGCAAGGACAGGGATTAGCTCTGAAGCTTTCTTT.

This clone was recorded once. Other DNA variants within this sample encode the same CDR3. The rearrangement uses TRBV2 and TRBJ1-3; D not certain. Germline CDR1 reads SNHLY; CDR2 reads FYNNEI. With 4 bases removed from V and 4 bases from J, the gap between germline ends came to 8 bases. The CDR3 contains 13 residues. As DNA, the CDR3 is TGTGCCAGCAGTGCAGGCCTCGGAAACACCATATATTTT. Translating it yields CASSAGLGNTIYF.

The V gene is TRBV12-5, the J gene TRBJ1-2; TRBD1 aligns across 8 bases. CDR1 LGHNT and CDR2 FRNRAP come from the germline V gene. The trim removed 4 bases at V and 0 bases at J, leaving 7 bases unmatched. The CDR3 runs to 16 residues. This chain's CDR3 is CASGSLSGGTNYGYTF. The CDR3 nucleotides read TGTGCTAGTGGTTCACTTTCAGGGGGCACTAACTATGGCTACACCTTC.

The chain couples TRBV6-9 to TRBJ2-7; a weak D match, TRBD1 (6 bases). Trimming cost V 6 bases and J 2 bases, with 17 bases left between them. Germline V lookup: CDR1 MNHGY, CDR2 SVAAGI. The CDR3 has 15 residues. CDR3 protein: CASRQRRQVTYEQYF. The CDR3 DNA reads TGTGCCAGCAGACAACGGAGACAGGTAACCTACGAGCAGTACTTC.

This chain connects TRBV19 to TRBJ2-5; 8 positions match TRBD2. The germline V gene encodes CDR1 LNHDA and CDR2 SQIVND (reference sequence). CDR3 length: 15 residues. V trimming: 5 bases; J trimming: 5 bases; junction bases outside the gene matches: 10. This CDR3 is CASSSPGLAVETQYF. CDR3 coding DNA: TGTGCCAGTAGTTCCCCCGGACTAGCTGTGGAGACCCAGTACTTC.

The rearrangement joins TRBV7-9 to TRBJ1-2; D ambiguous. V shed 5 bases and J shed 0 bases, with 13 bases lying between them. Per the germline V gene, CDR1 is SEHNR and CDR2 is FQNEAQ (reference sequence). The CDR3 has 15 residues. The CDR3 loop is CASSPNSQPNYGYTF. CDR3 sequence (DNA): TGTGCCAGCAGCCCAAACAGCCAGCCTAACTATGGCTACACCTTC.

The chain uses TRBV28 and TRBJ2-3, with D hard to call. There are 14 residues in the CDR3. CDR1 MDHEN and CDR2 SYDVKM come from the germline V gene. Trimming removed 3 bases from V and 5 bases from J, with 12 bases in between. The CDR3 loop is CASSFLGGGDTQYF. CDR3 sequence (DNA): TGTGCCAGCAGTTTCCTAGGCGGTGGAGATACGCAGTATTTT.

The chain couples TRBV30 to TRBJ1-4, with D possibly matching TRBD1 (5 bases). V was cut by 4 bases and J by 6 bases, with 21 bases left in between. This CDR3 region has 16 residues. Germline CDR1 GTSNPN, CDR2 SVGIG (reference sequence). Here the CDR3 reads CAWTEAGAGGYEKLFF. The CDR3 coding sequence is TGTGCCTGGACCGAGGCCGGGGCGGGAGGGTATGAAAAACTGTTTTTT.

V usage is TRBV3-1 (or the pseudogene TRBV3-2) and J usage is TRBJ1-5, with TRBD1 matching over 10 bases. The V gene end was trimmed by 4 bases and the J gene end by 6 bases; junction bases not matched to a gene: 6. This CDR3 has 15 residues. Germline V gene data show CDR1 as LGHDT and CDR2 as YNNKEL (reference sequence). CDR3 sequence reads: CASSLGTGVVQPQHF. The CDR3 DNA is TGTGCCAGCAGCCTCGGGACAGGGGTAGTTCAGCCCCAGCATTTT.